A selection of T cell receptor beta chains follows, all from one sample in a study of blood T cell dynamics during melanoma immunotherapy. Profiled with immunoSEQ multiplex PCR; TCRdb holds only in-frame clones, not every one. The sample shows tens of thousands of clones, 89% of them seen only once. This specimen was blood, taken from a patient treated with checkpoint blockade. These receptors all stem from a human donor with melanoma. The CDR3 runs from the conserved cysteine through the conserved F or W. Fields, in order: clone size, J gene, V gene, D gene, CDR3 protein, CDR3 DNA. D genes are given only for firm matches. Where a row states a size, it is once, few, many or the class of an expanded clone; other rows omit it.

clone size: .; J gene: TRBJ2-5; V gene: TRBV11-3; D gene: TRBD2; CDR3 protein: CASSEAGGPGETQYF; CDR3 DNA: TGTGCCAGCAGCGAGGCGGGAGGGCCGGGAGAGACCCAGTACTTC
clone size: .; J gene: TRBJ2-7; V gene: TRBV7-2; D gene: .; CDR3 protein: CASSLEGGVTYEQYF; CDR3 DNA: TGTGCCAGCAGCTTAGAGGGCGGGGTCACCTACGAGCAGTACTTC
clone size: .; J gene: TRBJ2-3; V gene: TRBV5-1; D gene: .; CDR3 protein: CASSLEQEDTQYF; CDR3 DNA: TGCGCCAGCAGCTTGGAACAGGAGGATACGCAGTATTTT
clone size: .; J gene: TRBJ1-1; V gene: TRBV11-1; D gene: TRBD1; CDR3 protein: CASSLRAGGVPITEAFF; CDR3 DNA: TGTGCCAGCAGCTTAAGGGCAGGGGGTGTCCCAATCACTGAAGCTTTCTTT
clone size: .; J gene: TRBJ1-6; V gene: TRBV14; D gene: .; CDR3 protein: CASGDLQDSPLHF; CDR3 DNA: TGTGCCAGCGGTGACTTACAGGATTCACCCCTCCACTTT
clone size: .; J gene: TRBJ1-1; V gene: TRBV6-6; D gene: .; CDR3 protein: CASGGRATEAFF; CDR3 DNA: TGTGCCAGCGGAGGGAGGGCCACTGAAGCTTTCTTT
clone size: .; J gene: TRBJ1-1; V gene: TRBV18; D gene: .; CDR3 protein: CASSPVGPNTEAFF; CDR3 DNA: TGTGCCAGCTCACCTGTCGGGCCGAACACTGAAGCTTTCTTT
clone size: .; J gene: TRBJ2-1; V gene: TRBV9; D gene: .; CDR3 protein: CASSPYRGALDNEQFF; CDR3 DNA: TGTGCCAGCAGCCCGTACCGGGGGGCCTTAGACAATGAGCAGTTCTTC
clone size: .; J gene: TRBJ2-1; V gene: TRBV5-4; D gene: TRBD1; CDR3 protein: CASSLAGQGRGWFF; CDR3 DNA: TGTGCCAGCAGCTTGGCCGGACAGGGGAGGGGTTGGTTCTTC
clone size: .; J gene: TRBJ1-5; V gene: TRBV18; D gene: .; CDR3 protein: CASSPSRLSNQPQHF; CDR3 DNA: TGTGCCAGCTCACCAAGCCGGTTGAGCAATCAGCCCCAGCATTTT
clone size: .; J gene: TRBJ1-4; V gene: TRBV7-9; D gene: .; CDR3 protein: CATAIGQGIEKLFF; CDR3 DNA: TGTGCCACCGCAATCGGGCAGGGTATTGAAAAACTGTTTTTT
clone size: .; J gene: TRBJ1-5; V gene: TRBV28; D gene: TRBD1; CDR3 protein: CASHPGTAYQPQHF; CDR3 DNA: TGTGCCAGCCACCCGGGGACAGCGTATCAGCCCCAGCATTTT
clone size: .; J gene: TRBJ2-7; V gene: TRBV11-3; D gene: .; CDR3 protein: CASSPYEQYF; CDR3 DNA: TGTGCCAGCAGCCCCTACGAGCAGTACTTC
clone size: .; J gene: TRBJ1-4; V gene: TRBV5-6; D gene: TRBD1; CDR3 protein: CASSLPPGTGGEKLFF; CDR3 DNA: TGTGCCAGCAGCTTGCCGCCGGGGACAGGCGGAGAAAAACTGTTTTTT
clone size: .; J gene: TRBJ2-7; V gene: TRBV27; D gene: .; CDR3 protein: CASSPSRGPYEQYF; CDR3 DNA: TGTGCCAGCAGTCCGTCCAGGGGCCCCTACGAGCAGTACTTC
clone size: few; J gene: TRBJ1-1; V gene: TRBV7-3; D gene: .; CDR3 protein: CASSLGGRNTEAFF; CDR3 DNA: TGTGCCAGCAGCTTAGGGGGACGCAACACTGAAGCTTTCTTT
clone size: .; J gene: TRBJ2-2; V gene: TRBV30; D gene: TRBD2; CDR3 protein: CAWSRGGANTGELFF; CDR3 DNA: TGTGCCTGGAGTCGCGGGGGGGCGAACACCGGGGAGCTGTTTTTT
clone size: .; J gene: TRBJ2-3; V gene: TRBV9; D gene: TRBD2; CDR3 protein: CASSGGASGATDTQYF; CDR3 DNA: TGTGCCAGCAGCGGAGGGGCTAGCGGGGCCACAGATACGCAGTATTTT
clone size: .; J gene: TRBJ1-2; V gene: TRBV7-8; D gene: .; CDR3 protein: CASSPSGGYGYTF; CDR3 DNA: TGTGCCAGCAGCCCCTCCGGAGGCTATGGCTACACCTTC
clone size: .; J gene: TRBJ2-7; V gene: TRBV15; D gene: TRBD1; CDR3 protein: CATSRDRGLYEQYF; CDR3 DNA: TGTGCCACCAGCAGGGACAGGGGGCTCTACGAGCAGTACTTC
clone size: .; J gene: TRBJ2-7; V gene: TRBV6-1; D gene: .; CDR3 protein: CASSTGNLYEQYF; CDR3 DNA: TGTGCCAGCTCGACAGGAAATTTGTACGAGCAGTACTTC
clone size: once; J gene: TRBJ1-2; V gene: TRBV11-2; D gene: .; CDR3 protein: CASSLTDGDYGYTF; CDR3 DNA: TGTGCCAGCAGCTTGACGGACGGGGACTATGGCTACACCTTC
clone size: .; J gene: TRBJ2-5; V gene: TRBV27; D gene: TRBD1; CDR3 protein: CASSPRGQGEETQYF; CDR3 DNA: TGTGCCAGCAGTCCAAGGGGGCAGGGGGAAGAGACCCAGTACTTC
clone size: .; J gene: TRBJ2-7; V gene: TRBV6-1; D gene: .; CDR3 protein: CASTYQGRYEQYF; CDR3 DNA: TGTGCCAGCACATATCAGGGTCGTTACGAGCAGTACTTC
clone size: .; J gene: TRBJ2-5; V gene: TRBV14; D gene: .; CDR3 protein: CASSQFTVETQYF; CDR3 DNA: TGTGCCAGCAGCCAATTTACAGTAGAGACCCAGTACTTC
clone size: few; J gene: TRBJ2-5; V gene: TRBV29-1; D gene: TRBD2; CDR3 protein: CSLQREGETQYF; CDR3 DNA: TGCAGCCTCCAGCGGGAGGGTGAGACCCAGTACTTC
clone size: .; J gene: TRBJ2-2; V gene: TRBV19; D gene: .; CDR3 protein: CASSPLLANTGELFF; CDR3 DNA: TGTGCCAGTAGTCCGCTTTTGGCGAACACCGGGGAGCTGTTTTTT
clone size: once; J gene: TRBJ1-1; V gene: TRBV5-1; D gene: .; CDR3 protein: CASSQGRNTEAFF; CDR3 DNA: TGCGCCAGCAGCCAGGGCCGAAACACTGAAGCTTTCTTT
clone size: once; J gene: TRBJ2-7; V gene: TRBV27; D gene: TRBD1; CDR3 protein: CASSQQGVREQYF; CDR3 DNA: TGTGCCAGCAGCCAACAGGGGGTGAGGGAGCAGTACTTC
clone size: .; J gene: TRBJ2-1; V gene: TRBV18; D gene: TRBD1; CDR3 protein: CASSPRQGAGGNEQFF; CDR3 DNA: TGTGCCAGCTCACCTAGACAGGGGGCTGGGGGCAATGAGCAGTTCTTC
clone size: .; J gene: TRBJ2-3; V gene: TRBV7-6; D gene: TRBD2; CDR3 protein: CASSNPAGDTDTQYF; CDR3 DNA: TGTGCCAGCAGCAACCCAGCGGGAGACACAGATACGCAGTATTTT
clone size: .; J gene: TRBJ2-1; V gene: TRBV28; D gene: .; CDR3 protein: CASSLGHSYNEQFF; CDR3 DNA: TGTGCCAGCAGTTTAGGCCACTCCTACAATGAGCAGTTCTTC
clone size: .; J gene: TRBJ1-4; V gene: TRBV2; D gene: TRBD1; CDR3 protein: CASSETKGQGNEKLFF; CDR3 DNA: TGTGCCAGCAGTGAAACGAAGGGACAGGGAAATGAAAAACTGTTTTTT
clone size: .; J gene: TRBJ1-2; V gene: TRBV19; D gene: TRBD1; CDR3 protein: CASSPQGVYGYTF; CDR3 DNA: TGTGCCAGTAGCCCCCAGGGGGTATATGGCTACACCTTC
clone size: .; J gene: TRBJ2-7; V gene: TRBV28; D gene: TRBD2; CDR3 protein: CASSPSGTYEQYF; CDR3 DNA: TGTGCCAGCAGCCCTAGCGGGACCTACGAGCAGTACTTC
clone size: .; J gene: TRBJ1-2; V gene: TRBV6-1; D gene: .; CDR3 protein: CASSERGTYGYTF; CDR3 DNA: TGTGCCAGCAGTGAAAGGGGTACCTATGGCTACACCTTC
clone size: .; J gene: TRBJ1-2; V gene: TRBV19; D gene: .; CDR3 protein: CASSLTHSYGYTF; CDR3 DNA: TGTGCCAGTAGTCTCACGCATTCCTATGGCTACACCTTC
clone size: .; J gene: TRBJ1-1; V gene: TRBV30; D gene: TRBD1; CDR3 protein: CAWGSGGWGPTEAFF; CDR3 DNA: TGTGCCTGGGGGTCAGGGGGCTGGGGGCCCACTGAAGCTTTCTTT
clone size: .; J gene: TRBJ2-7; V gene: TRBV5-5; D gene: .; CDR3 protein: CASSPGVGPYEQYF; CDR3 DNA: TGTGCCAGCAGCCCTGGGGTCGGGCCCTACGAGCAGTACTTC
clone size: .; J gene: TRBJ2-5; V gene: TRBV28; D gene: TRBD2; CDR3 protein: CASSPGTSIGQETQYF; CDR3 DNA: TGTGCCAGCAGTCCCGGGACTAGTATAGGGCAAGAGACCCAGTACTTC